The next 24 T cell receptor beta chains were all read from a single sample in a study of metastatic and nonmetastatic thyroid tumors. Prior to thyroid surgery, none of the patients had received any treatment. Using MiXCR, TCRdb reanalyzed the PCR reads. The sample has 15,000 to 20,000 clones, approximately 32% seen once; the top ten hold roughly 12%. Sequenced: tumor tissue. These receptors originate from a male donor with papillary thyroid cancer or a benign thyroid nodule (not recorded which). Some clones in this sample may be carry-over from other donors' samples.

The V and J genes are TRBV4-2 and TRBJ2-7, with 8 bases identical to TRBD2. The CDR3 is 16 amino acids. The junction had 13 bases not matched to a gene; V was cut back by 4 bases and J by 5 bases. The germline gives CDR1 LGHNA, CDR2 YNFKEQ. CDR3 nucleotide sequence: TGTGCCAGCAGCCCTTCCTCCGGGACTAGTTTACACGAGCAGTACTTC. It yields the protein CASSPSSGTSLHEQYF.

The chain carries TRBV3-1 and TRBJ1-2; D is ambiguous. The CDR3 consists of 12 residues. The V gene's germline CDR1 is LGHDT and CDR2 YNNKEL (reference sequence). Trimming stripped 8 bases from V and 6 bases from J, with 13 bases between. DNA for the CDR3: TGTGCCAGCTCACCAGGTGGCCATGGCTACACCTTC. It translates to CASSPGGHGYTF.

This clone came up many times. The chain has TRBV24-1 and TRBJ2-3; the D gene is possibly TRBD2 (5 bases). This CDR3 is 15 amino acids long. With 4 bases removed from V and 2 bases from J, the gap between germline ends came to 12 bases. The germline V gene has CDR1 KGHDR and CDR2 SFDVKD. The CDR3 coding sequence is TGTGCCACCAGTGACCGGACTGGCCCCACAGATACGCAGTATTTT. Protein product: CATSDRTGPTDTQYF.

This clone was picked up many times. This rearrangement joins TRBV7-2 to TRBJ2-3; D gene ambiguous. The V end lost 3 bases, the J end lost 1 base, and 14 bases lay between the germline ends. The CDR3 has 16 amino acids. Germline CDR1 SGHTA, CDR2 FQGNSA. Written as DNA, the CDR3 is TGTGCCAGCAGCTTCACTCCCGCCTGGGGCACAGATACGCAGTATTTT. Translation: CASSFTPAWGTDTQYF. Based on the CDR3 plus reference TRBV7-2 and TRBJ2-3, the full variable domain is GAGVSQSPSNKVTEKGKDVELRCDPISGHTALYWYRQSLGQGLEFLIYFQGNSAPDKSGLPSDRFSAERTGGSVSTLTIQRTQQEDSAVYLCASSFTPAWGTDTQYFGPGTRLTVL.

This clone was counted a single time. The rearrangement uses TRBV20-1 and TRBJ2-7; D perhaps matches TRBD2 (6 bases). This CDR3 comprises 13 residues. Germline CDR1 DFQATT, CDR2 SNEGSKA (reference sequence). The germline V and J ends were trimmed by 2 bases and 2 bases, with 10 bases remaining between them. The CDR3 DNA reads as TGCAGTGCTAGATTAGGCGGGACCTACGAGCAGTACTTC. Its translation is CSARLGGTYEQYF.

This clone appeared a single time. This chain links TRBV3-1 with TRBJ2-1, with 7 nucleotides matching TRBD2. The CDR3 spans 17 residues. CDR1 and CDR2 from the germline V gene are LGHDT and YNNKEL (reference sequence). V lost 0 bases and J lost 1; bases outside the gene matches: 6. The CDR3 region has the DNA TGTGCCAGCAGCCAAGAGTACGGGGGAGGGTCCTACAATGAGCAGTTCTTC. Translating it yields CASSQEYGGGSYNEQFF.

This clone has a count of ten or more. The DNA for the CDR3 is TGTGCCAGCAGCCAATGGAAGAGCTATGGCTACACCTTC. Protein sequence: CASSQWKSYGYTF. The rearrangement joins TRBV14 to TRBJ1-2; no firm D call. V was cut by 2 bases and J by 4 bases, with 8 bases left in between. Per the germline V gene, CDR1 is SGHDN and CDR2 is FVKESK. This CDR3 comprises 13 residues. Full variable domain (remainder filled in from reference TRBV14 and TRBJ1-2): EAGVTQFPSHSVIEKGQTVTLRCDPISGHDNLYWYRRVMGKEIKFLLHFVKESKQDESGMPNNRFLAERTGGTYSTLKVQPAELEDSGVYFCASSQWKSYGYTFGSGTRLTVV.

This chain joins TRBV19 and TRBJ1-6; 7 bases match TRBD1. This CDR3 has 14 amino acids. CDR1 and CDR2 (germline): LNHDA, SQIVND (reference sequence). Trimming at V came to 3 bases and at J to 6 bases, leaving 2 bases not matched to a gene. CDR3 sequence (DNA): TGTGCCAGTAGTATTCAGGGGGGTAATTCACCCCTCCACTTT. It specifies CASSIQGGNSPLHF.

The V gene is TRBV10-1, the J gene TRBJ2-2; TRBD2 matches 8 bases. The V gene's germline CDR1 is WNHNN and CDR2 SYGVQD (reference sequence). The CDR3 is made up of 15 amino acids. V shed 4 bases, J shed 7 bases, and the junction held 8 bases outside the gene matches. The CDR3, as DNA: TGCGCCAGCAGTGCACCGGGAGGGCCGGGCGGGGAGCTGTTTTTT. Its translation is CASSAPGGPGGELFF.

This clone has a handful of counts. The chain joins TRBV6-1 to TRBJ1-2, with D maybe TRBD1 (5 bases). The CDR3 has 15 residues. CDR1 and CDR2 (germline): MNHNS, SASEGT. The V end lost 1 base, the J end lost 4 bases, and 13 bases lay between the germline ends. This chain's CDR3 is CASSEVTGGGYGYTF. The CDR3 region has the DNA TGTGCCAGCAGTGAAGTGACGGGGGGGGGCTATGGCTACACCTTC.

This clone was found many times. CDR3 amino acids: CASSQGAGQFF. For the CDR3, the DNA is TGTGCCAGTAGCCAGGGGGCGGGGCAGTTCTTC. The chain employs TRBV19 and TRBJ2-1; 8 bases map to TRBD1. The germline gives CDR1 LNHDA, CDR2 SQIVND (reference sequence). CDR3 length: 11 residues. Trimming took 6 bases from V and 12 from J; bases not matched to a gene: 4.

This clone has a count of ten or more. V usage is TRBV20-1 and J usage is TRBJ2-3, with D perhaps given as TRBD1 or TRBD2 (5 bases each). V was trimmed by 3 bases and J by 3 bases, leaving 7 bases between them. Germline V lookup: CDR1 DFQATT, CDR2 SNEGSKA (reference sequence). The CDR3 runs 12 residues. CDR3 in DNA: TGCAGTGCTAGCGAGGGGACAGATACGCAGTATTTT. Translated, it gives CSASEGTDTQYF.

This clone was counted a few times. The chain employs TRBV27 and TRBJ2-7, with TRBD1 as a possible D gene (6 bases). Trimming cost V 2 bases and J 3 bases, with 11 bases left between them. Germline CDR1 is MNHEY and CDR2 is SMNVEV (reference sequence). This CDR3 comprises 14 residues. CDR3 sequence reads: CASSLGGLIYEQYF. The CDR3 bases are TGTGCCAGCAGTTTAGGGGGCCTGATCTACGAGCAGTACTTC.

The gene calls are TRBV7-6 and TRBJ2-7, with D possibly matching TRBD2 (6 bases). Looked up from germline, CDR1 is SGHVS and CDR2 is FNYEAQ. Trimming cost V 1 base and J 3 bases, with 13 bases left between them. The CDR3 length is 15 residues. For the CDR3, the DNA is TGTGCCAGCAGCTTAGAACCTAGCGAAAGCTACGAGCAGTACTTC. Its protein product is CASSLEPSESYEQYF. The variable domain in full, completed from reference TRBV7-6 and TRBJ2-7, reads GAGVSQSPRYKVTKRGQDVALRCDPISGHVSLYWYRQALGQGPEFLTYFNYEAQQDKSGLPNDRFSAERPEGSISTLTIQRTEQRDSAMYRCASSLEPSESYEQYFGPGTRLTVT.

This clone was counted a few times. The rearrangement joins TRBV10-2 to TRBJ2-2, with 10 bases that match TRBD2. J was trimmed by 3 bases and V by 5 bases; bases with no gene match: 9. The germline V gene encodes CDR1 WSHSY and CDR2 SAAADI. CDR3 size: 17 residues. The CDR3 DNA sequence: TGCGCCAGCAGTAGCGAGGGACTAGCGCTAGACACCGGGGAGCTGTTTTTT. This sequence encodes CASSSEGLALDTGELFF.

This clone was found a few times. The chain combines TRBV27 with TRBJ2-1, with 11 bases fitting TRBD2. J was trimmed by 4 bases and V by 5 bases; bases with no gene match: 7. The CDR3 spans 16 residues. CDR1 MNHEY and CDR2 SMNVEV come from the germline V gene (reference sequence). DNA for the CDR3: TGTGCCAGCAGTCCTCGCGGGACTAGCGGTTACAATGAGCAGTTCTTC. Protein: CASSPRGTSGYNEQFF.

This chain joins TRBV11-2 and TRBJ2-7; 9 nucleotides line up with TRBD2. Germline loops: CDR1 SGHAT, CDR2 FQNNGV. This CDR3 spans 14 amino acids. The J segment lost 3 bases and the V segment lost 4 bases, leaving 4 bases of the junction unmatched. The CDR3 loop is CASSSSTSGYEQYF. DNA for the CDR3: TGTGCCAGCAGCTCCTCGACTAGCGGCTACGAGCAGTACTTC.

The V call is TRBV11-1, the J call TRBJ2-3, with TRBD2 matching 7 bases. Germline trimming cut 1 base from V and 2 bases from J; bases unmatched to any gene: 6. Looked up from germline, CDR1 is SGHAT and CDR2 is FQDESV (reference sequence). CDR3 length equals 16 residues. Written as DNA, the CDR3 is TGTGCCAGCAGCTTAGTGCTAGCGGTAGTCACAGATACGCAGTATTTT. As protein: CASSLVLAVVTDTQYF.

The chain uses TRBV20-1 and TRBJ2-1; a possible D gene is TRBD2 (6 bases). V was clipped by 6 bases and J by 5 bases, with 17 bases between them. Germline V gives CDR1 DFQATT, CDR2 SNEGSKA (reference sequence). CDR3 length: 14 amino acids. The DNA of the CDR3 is TGCAGTGCGCACGCGGGACGGGAGAACAATGAGCAGTTCTTC. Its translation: CSAHAGRENNEQFF.

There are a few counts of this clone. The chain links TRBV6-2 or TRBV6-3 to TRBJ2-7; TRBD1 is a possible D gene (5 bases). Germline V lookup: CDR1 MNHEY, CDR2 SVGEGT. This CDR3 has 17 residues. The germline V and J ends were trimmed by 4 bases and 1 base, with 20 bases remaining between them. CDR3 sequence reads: CASSWDQRTTTSYEQYF. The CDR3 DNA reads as TGTGCCAGCAGTTGGGATCAAAGGACAACTACTTCCTACGAGCAGTACTTC.

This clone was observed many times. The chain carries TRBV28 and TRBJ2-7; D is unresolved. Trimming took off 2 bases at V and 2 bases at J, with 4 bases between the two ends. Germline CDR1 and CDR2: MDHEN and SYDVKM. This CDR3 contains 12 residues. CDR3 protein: CASSLGTYEQYF. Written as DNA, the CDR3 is TGTGCCAGCAGTTTAGGTACCTACGAGCAGTACTTC.

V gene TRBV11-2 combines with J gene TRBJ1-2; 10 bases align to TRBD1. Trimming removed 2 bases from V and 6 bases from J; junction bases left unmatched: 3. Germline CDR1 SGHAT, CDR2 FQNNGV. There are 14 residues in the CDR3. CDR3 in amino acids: CASSLSGTGDGYTF. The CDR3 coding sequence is TGTGCCAGCAGCTTATCCGGGACAGGGGATGGCTACACCTTC. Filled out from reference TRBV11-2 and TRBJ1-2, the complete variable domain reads EAGVAQSPRYKIIEKRQSVAFWCNPISGHATLYWYQQILGQGPKLLIQFQNNGVVDDSQLPKDRFSAERLKGVDSTLKIQPAKLEDSAVYLCASSLSGTGDGYTFGSGTRLTVV.

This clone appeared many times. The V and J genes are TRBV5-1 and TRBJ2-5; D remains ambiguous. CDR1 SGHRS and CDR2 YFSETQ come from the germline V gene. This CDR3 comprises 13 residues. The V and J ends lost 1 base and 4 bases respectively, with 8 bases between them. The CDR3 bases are TGCGCCAGCAGCTTGACTATATCAGAGACCCAGTACTTC. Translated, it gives CASSLTISETQYF. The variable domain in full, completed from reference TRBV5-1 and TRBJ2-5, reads KAGVTQTPRYLIKTRGQQVTLSCSPISGHRSVSWYQQTPGQGLQFLFEYFSETQRNKGNFPGRFSGRQFSNSRSEMNVSTLELGDSALYLCASSLTISETQYFGPGTRLLVL.

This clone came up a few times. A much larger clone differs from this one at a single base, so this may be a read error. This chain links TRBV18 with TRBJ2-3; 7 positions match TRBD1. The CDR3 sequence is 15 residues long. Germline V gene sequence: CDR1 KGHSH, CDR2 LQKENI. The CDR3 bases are TGTGCCAGCTCACCAACAGGGGCGATGGCAGATACGCGGTATTTT. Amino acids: CASSPTGAMADTRYF.